The 27 T cell receptor beta chains listed next were all sequenced from one sample in a study of T cell responses to AZD1222 COVID-19 vaccine. Libraries were prepared by immunoSEQ multiplex PCR; TCRdb keeps only in-frame clonotypes and omits some of them. The sample comprises about 130,000 clones, 84% of which are singletons, and 4.1% rests with the top ten. The sequences come from peripheral blood, collected on day 0 of AZD1222 vaccination. All receptors derive from an adult in good health.

The chain has TRBV19 and TRBJ2-1; 9 bases map to TRBD2. Losses at the gene ends were 5 bases for V and 5 bases for J; bases not matched to a gene: 13. The CDR3 loop spans 17 amino acids. Germline CDR1 reads LNHDA; CDR2 reads SQIVND (reference sequence). Here the CDR3 reads CASSSPGAGGLNNEQFF. As DNA, the CDR3 is TGTGCCAGTAGTTCCCCCGGAGCGGGGGGATTAAACAATGAGCAGTTCTTC. Full variable domain (outside the CDR3, taken from reference TRBV19 and TRBJ2-1): DGGITQSPKYLFRKEGQNVTLSCEQNLNHDAMYWYRQDPGQGLRLIYYSQIVNDFQKGDIAEGYSVSREKKESFPLTVTSAQKNPTAFYLCASSSPGAGGLNNEQFFGPGTRLTVL.

This clone was observed a handful of times. The CDR3 DNA reads as TGCGCCAGCAGCTCACAGGGTGCCACCGGGGAGCTGTTTTTT. As protein: CASSSQGATGELFF. The rearrangement uses TRBV5-1 and TRBJ2-2; tentative D call: TRBD1 (6 bases). CDR1 and CDR2 (germline): SGHRS, YFSETQ. The CDR3 is 14 amino acids. Trimming cost V 3 bases and J 4 bases, with 10 bases left between them.

The chain uses TRBV19 and TRBJ1-5; TRBD1 matches 7 bases. V trimming: 7 bases; J trimming: 7 bases; junction bases outside the gene matches: 13. The CDR3 extends over 15 amino acids. Germline CDR1 LNHDA, CDR2 SQIVND (reference sequence). This chain's CDR3 is CASTAQGGFWQPQHF. CDR3 bases: TGTGCCAGTACCGCTCAGGGGGGGTTTTGGCAGCCCCAGCATTTT.

This clone was counted once. The chain couples TRBV27 to TRBJ2-2; D might be TRBD1 (6 bases). CDR1 and CDR2 (germline): MNHEY, SMNVEV (reference sequence). This CDR3 spans 16 amino acids. Deletions cut 2 bases from V and 3 bases from J, with 13 bases between. The CDR3 is CASSLIRGSDTGELFF. DNA for the CDR3: TGTGCCAGCAGTTTAATAAGGGGGTCTGACACCGGGGAGCTGTTTTTT.

The chain couples TRBV5-6 to TRBJ1-5; 8 bases agree with TRBD1. V lost 7 bases to trimming and J lost 6 bases; unmatched junction nucleotides: 12. From germline, CDR1 is SGHDT and CDR2 YYEEEE. The CDR3 length is 15 residues. This CDR3 is CASSWQGAPRQPQHF. CDR3 nucleotide sequence: TGTGCCAGCTCCTGGCAGGGGGCCCCCCGTCAGCCCCAGCATTTT.

The chain links TRBV5-6 to TRBJ1-1; possible D gene TRBD1, 6 bases. The CDR3 has 12 amino acids. Germline V gene data show CDR1 as SGHDT and CDR2 as YYEEEE. V lost 0 bases, J lost 6 bases, and 6 bases lay in between. CDR3 bases: TGTGCCAGCAGCTTGGGGGGGCCTGAAGCTTTCTTT. As protein: CASSLGGPEAFF.

The V call is TRBV6-5, the J call TRBJ2-1; D gene uncertain. This CDR3 region has 13 residues. Germline V gene lookup returns CDR1 MNHEY and CDR2 SVGAGI. Trimming shortened V by 6 bases and J by 8 bases, and 14 bases separated the two germline ends. The DNA of the CDR3 is TGTGCCAGCAGACGCCCTGTGGGTTATGAGCAGTTCTTC. It translates to CASRRPVGYEQFF.

V gene TRBV6-2 or TRBV6-3 combines with J gene TRBJ1-4, with D possibly TRBD1 on 6 matching bases. CDR3 size: 15 residues. CDR1 is MNHEY, CDR2 SVGEGT, per germline. The V gene lost 5 bases and the J gene lost 4 bases, with 14 bases spanning the gap. DNA for the CDR3: TGTGCCAGCAGTCGACCCGGGACAAATAATGAAAAACTGTTTTTT. It is translated as CASSRPGTNNEKLFF.

This clone occurred once. CDR3 sequence reads: CGSQGGPYNEQFF. The CDR3 region has the DNA TGTGGCTCCCAGGGCGGACCCTACAATGAGCAGTTCTTC. The genes are TRBV27 and TRBJ2-1; TRBD1 is a possible D gene (5 bases). The V gene's germline CDR1 is MNHEY and CDR2 SMNVEV (reference sequence). The CDR3 is 13 amino acids.

As concerns this clone: The germline gene is not matched at one end of the junction; a read error may be the cause. The V and J genes are TRBV7-9 and TRBJ2-3; tentatively, D is TRBD1 (6 bases). There are 15 residues in the CDR3. Germline CDR1 reads SEHNR; CDR2 reads FQNEAQ (reference sequence). The CDR3, as DNA: TGTGCCAGCAACTTACAGGGAACTAGCACAGATACGCAGTATTTT. It specifies CASNLQGTSTDTQYF.

The V call is TRBV6-5, the J call TRBJ1-1, with TRBD1 as a possible D gene (5 bases). V lost 4 bases to trimming and J lost 6 bases, with 12 bases between them. Germline loops: CDR1 MNHEY, CDR2 SVGAGI. This CDR3 spans 13 amino acids. This chain's CDR3 is CASSFGGVPEAFF. The CDR3 region has the DNA TGTGCCAGCAGTTTTGGAGGGGTTCCTGAAGCTTTCTTT.

This clone was recorded once. The chain employs TRBV18 and TRBJ1-5; the match to TRBD1 covers 9 bases. The CDR3 totals 16 residues. V lost 4 bases, J lost 7 bases, and 11 bases stayed unmatched. CDR1 KGHSH and CDR2 LQKENI come from the germline V gene. Written as DNA, the CDR3 is TGTGCCAGCTCACTCCTCGTGGACAGGGGCCGGCAGCCCCAGCATTTT. This encodes CASSLLVDRGRQPQHF.

J is TRBJ2-4 and V is TRBV5-1; 10 nucleotides agree with TRBD2. Germline V gene sequence: CDR1 SGHRS, CDR2 YFSETQ. The CDR3 is 14 amino acids. V lost 3 bases and J lost 5; bases outside the gene matches: 2. CDR3 region: CASSSLAGENIQYF. DNA of the CDR3: TGCGCCAGCAGCTCTCTAGCGGGAGAAAACATTCAGTACTTC.

The chain uses TRBV11-2 and TRBJ1-1; D unclear. There are 17 residues in the CDR3. Trimming left V 1 base short and J 4 bases short, with 19 bases between. CDR1 SGHAT and CDR2 FQNNGV come from the germline V gene. The CDR3 spells CASSLVAPPPGPTEAFF. The CDR3 nucleotides read TGTGCCAGCAGCTTAGTTGCCCCTCCCCCAGGCCCCACTGAAGCTTTCTTT.

The J gene is TRBJ1-2, the V gene TRBV25-1, with D hard to call. Trimming stripped 1 base from V and 2 bases from J, with 5 bases between. The CDR3 totals 13 residues. The germline V gene encodes CDR1 MGHDK and CDR2 SYGVNS. The CDR3 DNA is TGTGCCAGCAGTGAATCAGGCAACTATGGCTACACCTTC. This codes for CASSESGNYGYTF.

The chain combines TRBV28 with TRBJ1-3; 8 nucleotides agree with TRBD1. The CDR3 contains 16 residues. Trimming at V came to 6 bases and at J to 0 bases, leaving 7 bases not matched to a gene. The germline V gene has CDR1 MDHEN and CDR2 SYDVKM. CDR3 sequence: CASRRQGPRSGNTIYF. The DNA of the CDR3 is TGTGCCAGCAGAAGACAGGGGCCCCGCTCTGGAAACACCATATATTTT.

The chain is built from TRBV28 and TRBJ1-3, with 7 bases lining up with TRBD1. The CDR3 is made up of 17 amino acids. Germline V gives CDR1 MDHEN, CDR2 SYDVKM. With V trimmed by 2 bases and J by 1 base, 8 bases remained unmatched. The CDR3 DNA reads TGTGCCAGCAGTTTACCGAGGGGACAGATATCTGGAAACACCATATATTTT. This sequence encodes CASSLPRGQISGNTIYF.

This sequence joins TRBV5-1 and TRBJ2-1; TRBD1 might be the D (5 bases). In germline, CDR1 is SGHRS, CDR2 YFSETQ. Between the trimmed V and J ends, which lost 2 bases and 6 bases, there was a span of 6 bases. The CDR3 contains 12 residues. DNA of the CDR3: TGCGCCAGCAGCTTCCAGGGCAATGAGCAGTTCTTC. Protein product: CASSFQGNEQFF.

The chain links TRBV19 to TRBJ1-5; D not certain. This CDR3 has 14 residues. V was trimmed by 4 bases and J by 4 bases, leaving 11 bases between them. Germline CDR1 reads LNHDA; CDR2 reads SQIVND (reference sequence). CDR3 sequence reads: CASSTPGLNQPQHF. CDR3 bases: TGTGCCAGTAGTACCCCCGGATTGAATCAGCCCCAGCATTTT.

V is TRBV5-1 and J is TRBJ1-3; 7 bases line up with TRBD1. CDR1 is SGHRS and CDR2 is YFSETQ in the germline V gene. J lost 5 bases, V lost 4 bases, and 12 bases had no gene match. This CDR3 is 16 amino acids long. The CDR3 spells CASSPGDRTTRNTIYF. The CDR3 DNA is TGCGCCAGCAGCCCAGGGGACAGAACAACCCGAAACACCATATATTTT.

This rearrangement joins TRBV12-3 or TRBV12-4 to TRBJ1-1; 9 bases are a match to TRBD1. This CDR3 spans 13 amino acids. V was clipped by 2 bases and J by 7 bases; unmatched bases: 2. The CDR3: CASSLSTGGEAFF. CDR3 in DNA: TGTGCCAGCAGTTTATCGACAGGGGGTGAAGCTTTCTTT.

This chain connects TRBV9 to TRBJ2-7; tentative D call: TRBD2 (6 bases). This CDR3 is built from 16 residues. Trimming pared 4 bases from V and 5 bases from J, leaving 22 bases between. From germline, CDR1 is SGDLS and CDR2 YYNGEE. CDR3 sequence reads: CASSPGALRSSHEQYF. The CDR3 bases are TGTGCCAGCAGCCCGGGAGCCCTCCGCAGCAGCCACGAGCAGTACTTC.

The V and J genes are TRBV5-8 and TRBJ2-3; D ambiguous. Per germline, CDR1 SGHTS and CDR2 YDEGEE. This CDR3 is built from 14 residues. V lost 0 bases and J lost 1, with 6 bases in between. In DNA form, the CDR3 reads TGTGCCAGCAGCTTGGCCGGGCGCACAGATACGCAGTATTTT. Its protein is CASSLAGRTDTQYF.

The gene calls are TRBV6-7 and TRBJ1-1; TRBD1 agrees at 9 bases. TRBV6-7 is known as an ORF, though its function is uncertain. Losses at the gene ends were 6 bases for V and 5 bases for J; bases not matched to a gene: 4. This CDR3 region has 13 residues. DNA of the CDR3: TGTGCCAGCAGCACGGACAGGGGAACTGAAGCTTTCTTT. Translation gives CASSTDRGTEAFF.

The chain uses TRBV6-5 and TRBJ1-2; 7 bases match TRBD1. V was pared by 6 bases and J by 6 bases, with 7 bases of the junction left unmatched. The CDR3 has 13 residues. Looked up from germline, CDR1 is MNHEY and CDR2 is SVGAGI. This CDR3 is CASRETGQNGYTF. Written as DNA, the CDR3 is TGTGCCAGCAGGGAGACAGGGCAGAATGGCTACACCTTC.

The chain has TRBV14 and TRBJ1-2; D ambiguous. Germline V CDR1 and CDR2: SGHDN, FVKESK. Deletions cut 2 bases from V and 3 bases from J, with 7 bases between. The CDR3 is 13 residues long. CDR3 DNA: TGTGCCAGCAGCCAACAGGCCCACTATGGCTACACCTTC. This gives the protein CASSQQAHYGYTF.

The rearrangement uses TRBV6-5 and TRBJ1-2; 7 nucleotides agree with TRBD1. The CDR3 has 14 amino acids. Germline trimming cut 4 bases from V and 8 bases from J; bases unmatched to any gene: 10. Germline CDR1 and CDR2: MNHEY and SVGAGI. The CDR3 bases are TGTGCCAGCAGTTCCTCGGGACAGTCCGGGGGCTACACCTTC. It codes for CASSSSGQSGGYTF.